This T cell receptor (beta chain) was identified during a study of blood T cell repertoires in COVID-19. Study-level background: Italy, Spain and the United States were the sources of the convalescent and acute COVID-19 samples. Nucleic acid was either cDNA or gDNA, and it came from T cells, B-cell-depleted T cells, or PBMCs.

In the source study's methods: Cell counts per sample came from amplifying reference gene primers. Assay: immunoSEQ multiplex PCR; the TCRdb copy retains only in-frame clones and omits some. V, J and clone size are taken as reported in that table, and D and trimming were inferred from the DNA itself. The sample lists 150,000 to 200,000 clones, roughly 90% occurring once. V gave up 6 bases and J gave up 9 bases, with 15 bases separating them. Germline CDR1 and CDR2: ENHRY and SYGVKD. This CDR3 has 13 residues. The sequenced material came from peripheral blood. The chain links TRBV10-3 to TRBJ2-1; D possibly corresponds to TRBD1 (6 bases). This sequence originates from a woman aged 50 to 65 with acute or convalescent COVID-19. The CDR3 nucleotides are TGTGCCATCAGCCCCGTTGGGGGCCCTGAGCAGTTCTTC. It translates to CAISPVGGPEQFF.